The 21 T cell receptor beta chains reported below all come from one sample, sequenced in a study of OX40 agonist ivuxolimab in advanced cancers. The protocol was immunoSEQ multiplex PCR, while the TCRdb copy is restricted to in-frame clones and leaves out a portion. The table records about 52,000 clones, over 80% of them present only once. Sequenced here: CD4+ or CD8+ T cells sorted from blood, sampled in a trial of the OX40 agonist ivuxolimab. The receptors were sampled from an adult with an advanced solid tumor such as melanoma, head and neck, liver or kidney cancer.

This chain links TRBV4-1 with TRBJ1-1, with D perhaps matching TRBD1 (5 bases). Trimming took off 5 bases at V and 0 bases at J, with 10 bases between the two ends. Germline lookup yields CDR1 MGHRA and CDR2 YSYEKL. This CDR3 is 14 amino acids long. In nucleotides, the CDR3 is TGCGCCAGCAGCAAGACAGAGATGAACACTGAAGCTTTCTTT. Its translation is CASSKTEMNTEAFF.

The chain carries TRBV7-2 and TRBJ2-5; D remains unclear. Germline CDR1 and CDR2: SGHTA and FQGNSA. The CDR3 extends over 12 amino acids. The V end lost 4 bases, the J end lost 0 bases, and 3 bases lay between the germline ends. Written as DNA, the CDR3 is TGTGCCAGCAGCTCGTACCAAGAGACCCAGTACTTC. It codes for CASSSYQETQYF.

The genes are TRBV25-1 and TRBJ2-1, with D perhaps TRBD1 or TRBD2 (6 bases each). CDR3 length equals 16 residues. From germline, CDR1 is MGHDK and CDR2 SYGVNS. The V end was cut by 3 bases, the J end by 1 base, with 13 bases between. In DNA, the CDR3 is TGTGCCAGCAGTGATGTGGGGGGCCGATCCTACAATGAGCAGTTCTTC. This gives the protein CASSDVGGRSYNEQFF.

The chain joins TRBV28 to TRBJ2-1; no clear D gene. Germline V gene lookup returns CDR1 MDHEN and CDR2 SYDVKM. The CDR3 spans 15 residues. Trimming took off 6 bases at V and 7 bases at J, with 19 bases between the two ends. Here the CDR3 DNA reads TGTGCCAGCAGCACCTCTTGGACGGAGAGGAATGAGCAGTTCTTC. It encodes CASSTSWTERNEQFF. The variable domain in full, completed from reference TRBV28 and TRBJ2-1, reads DVKVTQSSRYLVKRTGEKVFLECVQDMDHENMFWYRQDPGLGLRLIYFSYDVKMKEKGDIPEGYSVSREKKERFSLILESASTNQTSMYLCASSTSWTERNEQFFGPGTRLTVL.

V and J are TRBV28 and TRBJ2-3; TRBD2 agrees at 12 bases. V trimming: 6 bases; J trimming: 4 bases; junction bases outside the gene matches: 5. The CDR3 spans 15 residues. From germline, CDR1 is MDHEN and CDR2 SYDVKM. The CDR3 DNA reads TGTGCCAGCAGGCTAGCGGGAGGGTGGGCAGATACGCAGTATTTT. It codes for CASRLAGGWADTQYF.

V usage is TRBV5-1 and J usage is TRBJ2-5, with unresolved D. V was trimmed by 0 bases and J by 1 base, leaving 7 bases between them. The length of the CDR3 is 14 residues. CDR1 is SGHRS and CDR2 is YFSETQ in the germline V gene. The CDR3 reads CASSLAAGQETQYF. In DNA, the CDR3 is TGCGCCAGCAGCTTGGCGGCAGGCCAAGAGACCCAGTACTTC.

The chain uses TRBV7-9 and TRBJ2-7; perhaps TRBD1 as D (6 bases). Deletions cut 4 bases from V and 4 bases from J, with 14 bases between. CDR1 SEHNR and CDR2 FQNEAQ come from the germline V gene (reference sequence). The CDR3 has 14 residues. The CDR3 reads CASSSTGTRYEQYV. CDR3 coding DNA: TGTGCCAGCAGCTCGACCGGGACAAGATACGAGCAGTACGTC.

This clone was found once. The chain joins TRBV27 to TRBJ2-1, with D perhaps TRBD2 (7 bases). Germline CDR1 MNHEY, CDR2 SMNVEV (reference sequence). Trimming removed 3 bases from V and 4 bases from J, with 13 bases in between. This CDR3 has 15 amino acids. The CDR3 sequence: CASSFVEGGYNEQFF. The CDR3 nucleotides read TGTGCCAGCAGTTTCGTAGAGGGGGGGTACAATGAGCAGTTCTTC.

The gene calls are TRBV19 and TRBJ2-5; the D is unclear. CDR1 and CDR2 (germline): LNHDA, SQIVND (reference sequence). The length of the CDR3 is 12 residues. The germline V and J ends were trimmed by 4 bases and 0 bases, with 3 bases remaining between them. In DNA, the CDR3 is TGTGCCAGTAGTAGGAACCAAGAGACCCAGTACTTC. Residues: CASSRNQETQYF.

The chain couples TRBV2 to TRBJ2-1; 8 positions match TRBD2. The V gene's germline CDR1 is SNHLY and CDR2 FYNNEI. The V segment lost 6 bases and the J segment 2 bases; nucleotides outside the gene matches: 3. CDR3 length equals 14 residues. DNA of the CDR3: TGTGCCAGCAGACCAGCGGGGGCCTACAATGAGCAGTTCTTC. Translated, it gives CASRPAGAYNEQFF.

This clone has just a few counts. The chain recombines TRBV5-1 with TRBJ2-2, with D possibly being TRBD2 (7 bases). The CDR3 consists of 14 residues. Germline V gives CDR1 SGHRS, CDR2 YFSETQ. V was clipped by 7 bases and J by 3 bases, with 13 bases between them. The CDR3 region is CASGGGADTGELFF. The CDR3 coding sequence is TGCGCCAGCGGAGGGGGGGCGGACACCGGGGAGCTGTTTTTT.

The CDR3 DNA sequence: TGTGCCAGCAGCCAGATCGGAGCGGGAAGCTCCTACGAGCAGTACTTC. Protein product: CASSQIGAGSSYEQYF. The gene calls are TRBV7-2 and TRBJ2-7; TRBD2 agrees at 7 bases. The CDR3 extends over 16 amino acids. The J segment lost 0 bases and the V segment lost 5 bases, leaving 10 bases of the junction unmatched. Per the germline V gene, CDR1 is SGHTA and CDR2 is FQGNSA.

The chain links TRBV28 to TRBJ1-4, with D unclear. Germline values: CDR1 MDHEN, CDR2 SYDVKM. The CDR3 covers 14 residues. The V end lost 5 bases, the J end lost 4 bases, and 11 bases lay between the germline ends. The CDR3 DNA reads as TGTGCCAGCAGTCGTACAGCCAGTAATGAAAAACTGTTTTTT. Amino acids: CASSRTASNEKLFF.

This sequence joins TRBV7-8 and TRBJ2-4; 7 bases are shared with TRBD2. The germline CDR1 and CDR2 sequences are SGHVS and FQNEAQ. V lost 1 base and J lost 7; bases outside the gene matches: 10. The CDR3 has 16 amino acids. DNA of the CDR3: TGTGCCAGCAGCTTAGGACCATGGGAGGGAAGGAACATTCAGTACTTC. This sequence encodes CASSLGPWEGRNIQYF.

This clone was observed once. The chain carries TRBV11-1 and TRBJ2-5; tentatively, D is TRBD2 (6 bases). The CDR3 totals 14 residues. The V gene's germline CDR1 is SGHAT and CDR2 FQDESV (reference sequence). V dropped 5 bases and J dropped 5 bases, with 15 bases sitting between them. The CDR3 here is CASSLAGGAETQYF. In DNA, the CDR3 is TGTGCCAGCAGCCTGGCTGGAGGGGCCGAGACCCAGTACTTC.

This chain links TRBV29-1 with TRBJ1-1; 8 bases line up with TRBD1. This CDR3 has 12 amino acids. Losses at the gene ends were 6 bases for V and 4 bases for J; bases not matched to a gene: 4. Germline assignment: CDR1 SQVTM and CDR2 ANQGSEA. The CDR3 sequence is CSVDRGGTEAFF. In nucleotides, the CDR3 is TGCAGCGTAGACAGGGGAGGCACTGAAGCTTTCTTT.

The chain joins TRBV19 to TRBJ2-7; no definite D call. There are 15 residues in the CDR3. Germline CDR1 reads LNHDA; CDR2 reads SQIVND (reference sequence). V was cut by 1 base and J by 3 bases, with 13 bases left in between. The CDR3 DNA reads as TGTGCCAGTAGTATAGTAAAGGGCGGCATCTACGAGCAGTACTTC. Translation gives CASSIVKGGIYEQYF.

CDR3 nucleotide sequence: TGTGCCAGTAGAAAAAAGGCCCCCGGGGGGGCCGACACCGGGGAGCTGTTTTTT. Translating gives CASRKKAPGGADTGELFF. The chain uses TRBV19 and TRBJ2-2; 8 bases align to TRBD2. This CDR3 is 18 amino acids long. The germline V gene has CDR1 LNHDA and CDR2 SQIVND (reference sequence). The trim removed 6 bases at V and 3 bases at J, leaving 15 bases unmatched.

The chain joins TRBV28 to TRBJ2-1; tentatively, D is TRBD1 (7 bases). There are 16 residues in the CDR3. Germline V gene data show CDR1 as MDHEN and CDR2 as SYDVKM. The germline V and J ends were trimmed by 2 bases and 6 bases, with 17 bases remaining between them. CDR3 in amino acids: CASSLKWRGRSNEQFF. The CDR3 DNA sequence: TGTGCCAGCAGTTTAAAGTGGAGGGGGCGAAGCAATGAGCAGTTCTTC.

V is TRBV7-9 and J is TRBJ2-3; TRBD1 agrees at 9 bases. The CDR3 loop spans 16 amino acids. Germline CDR1 reads SEHNR; CDR2 reads FQNEAQ (reference sequence). After removal of 3 bases from V and 3 bases from J, the junction contained 7 bases not matched to a gene. CDR3 in amino acids: CASSLGDRAGTDTQYF. In DNA form, the CDR3 reads TGTGCCAGCAGCTTGGGGGACAGGGCCGGGACAGATACGCAGTATTTT.

The chain combines TRBV15 with TRBJ2-7; D might be TRBD2 (5 bases). The germline CDR1 and CDR2 sequences are LNHNV and YYDKDF (reference sequence). The CDR3 extends over 14 amino acids. V was pared by 5 bases and J by 0 bases, with 11 bases between. The CDR3 spells CATSSDGGSYEQYV. In DNA, the CDR3 is TGTGCCACCAGCTCGGACGGAGGCTCCTACGAGCAGTACGTC.